Given below is one TCR beta chain in context. The antigen it binds to is not known. Base-call qualities are not available, and no considerably larger clone is one nucleotide away. The time point label for this specimen denotes: baseline before first vaccination. Vaccinee samples were obtained from the UK trials COV001 and COV002, which included a single-blind randomized controlled phase 2/3 trial of AZD1222 (ChAdOx1 nCoV-19) in healthy adults. Trial participant PBMC samples were collected at day 0 and day 28 after the second dose for TCRbeta chain sequencing. The CDR3 regions of human TCRbeta chains were analyzed by immunosequencing. Turning to the authors' computational methods: Repertoire TCRs were matched against a reference library of SARS-CoV-2-specific TCRs generated with the MIRA antigen-specificity platform. Breadth meant the fraction of unique TCRs that were SARS-CoV-2-associated, whereas depth meant the fraction of total T cells that were SARS-CoV-2-associated. Using the MIRA data, each spike-specific TCR was assigned both to the spike region to which the TCR was reactive and to a CD4 or CD8 class. Log10-transformed breadth and depth values were compared by one-way ANOVA with Sidak's multiple comparisons tests. The table was pulled from immuneACCESS by TCRdb, which kept in-frame rearrangements only. Such tables lose some clones; where checked, under half of the loss comes from unresolved V genes, and the rest has no known cause. V, J and clone size were drawn from that table, and D and trimming were deduced from the DNA. Recorded for this sample are 95,000 to 150,000 clones; less than 90% of them occurred a single time. The top ten constitute approximately 9.3% of the sample.

The data were taken from a study of T cell responses to AZD1222 COVID-19 vaccine (dated by TCRdb to 2020 to 2023). For context, the study as a whole: Because spike-specific TCR depth and breadth did not differ between the two schedules, AZD1222 recipients who got a second dose at roughly 4 weeks were pooled with those who got a second dose at roughly 12 weeks. Trial participants were enrolled by age into subgroups of 18-55, 56-69 and 70-plus years, and around 150, 28 and 57 TCR-sequenced participants, respectively, were included in these subgroups. A total of 233 trial participants underwent TCR sequencing, of whom about 200 received two doses of AZD1222 and around 26 received two doses of the MenACWY control vaccine. General findings and caveats noted by the study authors: After two AZD1222 doses, spike-specific TCR breadth and depth were significantly higher than at day 0 and than in MenACWY recipients. Participants were mostly white British, with more females than males. The authors suggested clonal diversity may have been underestimated. Conclusions about previously exposed vaccinees are limited because only 6 or 7 AZD1222 recipients were SARS-CoV-2 seropositive at baseline. Vaccine-associated CD4 TCRs spanned the whole spike protein, with dominant responses in regions 160-218 and 743-854. Because no day 14 peak-response samples were available, repertoires were characterized only after the peak T cell response. Nearly half of unique spike-specific TCRs reportedly recognized epitopes outside regions mutated in the B.1.351 and B.1.1.7 variants. In the small 56-69-year group, the increase in depth fell short of significance, most likely because of low power.

The CDR3 starts with the cysteine, ends with the phenylalanine, and has 16 residues. Only the CDR3 portion is preserved as DNA: 48 bases, with reading frame beginning at the first base. The trim is 3 bases for V and 2 bases for J, with a gap of 15 bases between the germline ends. From the germline V gene, CDR1 is MNHEY and CDR2 is SVGAGI. The chain links TRBV6-5 with TRBJ2-3; the D region is possibly TRBD1 or TRBD2, each matching across 6 bases. The receptor was derived from an adult in good health. This specimen was peripheral blood, taken on day 0 of AZD1222 vaccination. In nucleotide form, the sequence is TGTGCCAGCAGTTATATGATCGGGGGCTCCACAGATACGCAGTATTTT. This yields the protein CASSYMIGGSTDTQYF.